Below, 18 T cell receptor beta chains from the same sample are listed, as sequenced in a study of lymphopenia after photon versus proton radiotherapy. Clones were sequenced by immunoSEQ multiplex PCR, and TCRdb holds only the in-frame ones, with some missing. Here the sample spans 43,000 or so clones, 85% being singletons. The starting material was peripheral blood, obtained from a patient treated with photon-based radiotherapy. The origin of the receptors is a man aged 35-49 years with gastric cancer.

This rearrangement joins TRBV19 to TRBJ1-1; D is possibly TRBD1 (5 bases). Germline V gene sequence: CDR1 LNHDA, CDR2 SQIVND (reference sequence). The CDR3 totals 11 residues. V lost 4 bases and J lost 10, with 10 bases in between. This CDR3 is CASSNQGVAFF. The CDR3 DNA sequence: TGTGCCAGTAGTAACCAGGGCGTAGCTTTCTTT.

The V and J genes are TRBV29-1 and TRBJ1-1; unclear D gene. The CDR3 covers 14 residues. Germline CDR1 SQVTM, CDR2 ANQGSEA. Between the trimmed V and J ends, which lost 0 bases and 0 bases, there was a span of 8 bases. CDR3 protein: CSVEDRQLNTEAFF. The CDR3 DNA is TGCAGCGTTGAAGATAGGCAACTGAACACTGAAGCTTTCTTT.

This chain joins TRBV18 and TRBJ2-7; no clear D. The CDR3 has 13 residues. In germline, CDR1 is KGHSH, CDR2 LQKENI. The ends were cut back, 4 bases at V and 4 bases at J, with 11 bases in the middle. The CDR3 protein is CASSQGSRYEQYF. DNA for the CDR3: TGTGCCAGCTCACAGGGTTCCCGGTACGAGCAGTACTTC.

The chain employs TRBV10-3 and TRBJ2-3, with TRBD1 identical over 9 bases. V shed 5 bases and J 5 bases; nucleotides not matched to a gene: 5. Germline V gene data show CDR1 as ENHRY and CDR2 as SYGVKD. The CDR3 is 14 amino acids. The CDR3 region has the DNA TGTGCCATCAGTATTACAGGGGGCCGAGATACGCAGTATTTT. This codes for CAISITGGRDTQYF.

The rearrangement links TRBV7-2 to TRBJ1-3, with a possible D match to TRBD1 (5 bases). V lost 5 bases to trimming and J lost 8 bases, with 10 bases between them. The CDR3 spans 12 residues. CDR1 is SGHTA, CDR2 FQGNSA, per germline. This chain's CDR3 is CASSLLGDTIYF. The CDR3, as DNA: TGTGCCAGCAGCCTACTGGGGGACACCATATATTTT.

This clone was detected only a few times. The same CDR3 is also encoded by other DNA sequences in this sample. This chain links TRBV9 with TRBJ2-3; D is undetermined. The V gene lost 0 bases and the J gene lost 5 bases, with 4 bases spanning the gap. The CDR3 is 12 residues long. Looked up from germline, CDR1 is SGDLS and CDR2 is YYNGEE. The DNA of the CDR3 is TGTGCCAGCAGCGTAGGGGGAGATACGCAGTATTTT. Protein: CASSVGGDTQYF.

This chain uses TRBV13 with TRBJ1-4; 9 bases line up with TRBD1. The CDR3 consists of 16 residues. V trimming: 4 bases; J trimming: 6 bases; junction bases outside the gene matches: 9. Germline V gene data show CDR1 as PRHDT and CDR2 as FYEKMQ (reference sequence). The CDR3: CASSSLGQGSDEKLFF. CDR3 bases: TGTGCCAGCAGCTCGCTGGGACAGGGAAGTGATGAAAAACTGTTTTTT.

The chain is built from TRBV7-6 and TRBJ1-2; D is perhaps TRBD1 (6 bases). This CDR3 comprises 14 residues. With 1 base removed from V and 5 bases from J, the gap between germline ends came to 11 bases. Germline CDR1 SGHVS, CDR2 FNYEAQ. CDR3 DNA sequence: TGTGCCAGCAGCTTAGATGAGGGGGGGTATGGCTACACCTTC. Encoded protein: CASSLDEGGYGYTF.

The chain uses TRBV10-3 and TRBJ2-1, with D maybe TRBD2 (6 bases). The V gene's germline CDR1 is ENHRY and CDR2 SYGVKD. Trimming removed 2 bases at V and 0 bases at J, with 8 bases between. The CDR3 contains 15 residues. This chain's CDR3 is CAISEAGSSYNEQFF. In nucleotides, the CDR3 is TGTGCCATCAGTGAGGCGGGGAGCTCCTACAATGAGCAGTTCTTC.

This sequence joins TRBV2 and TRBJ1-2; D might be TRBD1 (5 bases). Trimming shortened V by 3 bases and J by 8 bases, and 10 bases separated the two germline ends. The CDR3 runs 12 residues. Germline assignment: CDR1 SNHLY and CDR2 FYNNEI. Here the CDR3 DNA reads TGTGCCAGCAGTGATAGGGCAGGGGGCTACACCTTC. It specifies CASSDRAGGYTF. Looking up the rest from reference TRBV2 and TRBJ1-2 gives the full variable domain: EPEVTQTPSHQVTQMGQEVILRCVPISNHLYFYWYRQILGQKVEFLVSFYNNEISEKSEIFDDQFSVERPDGSNFTLKIRSTKLEDSAMYFCASSDRAGGYTFGSGTRLTVV.

The CDR3 region is CASSFGPGDTQYF. For the CDR3, the DNA is TGTGCCAGCAGCTTCGGACCCGGGGATACGCAGTATTTT. The V gene is TRBV7-2, the J gene TRBJ2-3; D ambiguous. Germline loops: CDR1 SGHTA, CDR2 FQGNSA. This CDR3 region has 13 residues. V was shortened by 3 bases and J by 6 bases, with 10 bases between the two germline ends.

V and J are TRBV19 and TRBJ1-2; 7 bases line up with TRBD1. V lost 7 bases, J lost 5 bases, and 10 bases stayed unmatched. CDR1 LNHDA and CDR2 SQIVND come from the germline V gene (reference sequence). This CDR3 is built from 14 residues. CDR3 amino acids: CASTLRSRGYGYTF. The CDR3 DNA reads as TGTGCCAGTACCCTCCGGAGCAGGGGGTATGGCTACACCTTC.

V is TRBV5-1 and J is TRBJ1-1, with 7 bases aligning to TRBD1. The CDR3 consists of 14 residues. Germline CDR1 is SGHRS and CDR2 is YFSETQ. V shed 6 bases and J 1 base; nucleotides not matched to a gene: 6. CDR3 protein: CASTMGQSNTEAFF. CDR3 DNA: TGCGCCAGCACCATGGGACAGTCGAACACTGAAGCTTTCTTT.

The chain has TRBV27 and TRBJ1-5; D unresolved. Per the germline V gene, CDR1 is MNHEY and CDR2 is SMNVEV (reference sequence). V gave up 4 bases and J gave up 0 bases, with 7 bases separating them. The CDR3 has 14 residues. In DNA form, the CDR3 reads TGTGCCAGCAGTTATAGAAGTAGCAATCAGCCCCAGCATTTT. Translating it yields CASSYRSSNQPQHF.

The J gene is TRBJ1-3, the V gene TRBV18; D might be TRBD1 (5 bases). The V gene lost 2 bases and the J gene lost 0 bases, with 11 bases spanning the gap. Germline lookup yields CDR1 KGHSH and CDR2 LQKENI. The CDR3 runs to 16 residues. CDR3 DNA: TGTGCCAGCTCACCAGAGGGGTTATACTCTGGAAACACCATATATTTT. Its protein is CASSPEGLYSGNTIYF. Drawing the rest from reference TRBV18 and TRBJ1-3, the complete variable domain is NAGVMQNPRHLVRRRGQEARLRCSPMKGHSHVYWYRQLPEEGLKFMVYLQKENIIDESGMPKERFSAEFPKEGPSILRIQQVVRGDSAAYFCASSPEGLYSGNTIYFGEGSWLTVV.

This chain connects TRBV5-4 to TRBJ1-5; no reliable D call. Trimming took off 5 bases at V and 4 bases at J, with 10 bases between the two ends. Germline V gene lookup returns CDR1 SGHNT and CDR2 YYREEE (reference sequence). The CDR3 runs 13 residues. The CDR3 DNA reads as TGTGCCAGCAGGGCAATTCCTAATCAGCCCCAGCATTTT. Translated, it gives CASRAIPNQPQHF.

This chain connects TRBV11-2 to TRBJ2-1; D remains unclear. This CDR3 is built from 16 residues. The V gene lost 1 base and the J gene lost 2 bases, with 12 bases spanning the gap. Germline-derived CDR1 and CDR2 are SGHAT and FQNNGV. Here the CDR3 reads CASSLGHTSTYNEQFF. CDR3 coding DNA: TGTGCCAGCAGCTTAGGCCATACGTCGACCTACAATGAGCAGTTCTTC.

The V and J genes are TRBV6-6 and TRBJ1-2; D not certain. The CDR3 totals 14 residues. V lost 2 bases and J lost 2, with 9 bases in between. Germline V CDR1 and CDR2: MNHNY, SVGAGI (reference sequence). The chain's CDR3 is CASSYPDGNYGYTF. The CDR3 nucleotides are TGTGCCAGCAGTTACCCAGACGGGAACTATGGCTACACCTTC.